This T cell receptor beta chain was observed in a study of TIL therapy for anti-PD-1-resistant metastatic lung cancer. At the level of the study: Median tumor mutation burden was approximately 1.5 mutations per megabase.

The sample holds a few counts of this clone. Sequencing used immunoSEQ v3. The table came from immunoSEQ multiplex PCR; TCRdb's copy has only in-frame clones and leaves some out. The sample carries around 45,000 clones, less than 75% recorded once. Noted time point: pre-treatment sample, taken before nivolumab and TIL therapy. The tumor samples were excised metastases, mostly pleural nodules or supraclavicular lymph nodes. The length of the CDR3 is 17 residues. CDR1 is SGHRS, CDR2 YFSETQ, per germline. Trimming took 3 bases from V and 3 from J; bases not matched to a gene: 9. The genes are TRBV5-1 and TRBJ2-7; 13 bases are a match to TRBD2. The TCR was taken from a person aged 25 to 80 with non-small cell lung cancer. The input for sequencing was tumor tissue, taken at baseline. CDR3 bases: TGCGCCAGCAGCTCCGGGACTAGCGGGGCGGCGAACTACGAGCAGTACTTC. This codes for CASSSGTSGAANYEQYF.